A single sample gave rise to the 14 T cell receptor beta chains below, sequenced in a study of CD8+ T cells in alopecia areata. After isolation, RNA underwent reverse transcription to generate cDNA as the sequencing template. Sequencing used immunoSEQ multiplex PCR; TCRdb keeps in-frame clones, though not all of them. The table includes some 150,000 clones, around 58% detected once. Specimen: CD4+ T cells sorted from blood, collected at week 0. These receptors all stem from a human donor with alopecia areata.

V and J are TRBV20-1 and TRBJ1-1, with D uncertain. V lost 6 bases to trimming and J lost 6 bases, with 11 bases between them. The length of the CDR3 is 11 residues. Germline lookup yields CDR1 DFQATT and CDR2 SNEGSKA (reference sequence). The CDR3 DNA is TGCAGTGCACAGAACCCCTCTGAAGCTTTCTTT. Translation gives CSAQNPSEAFF.

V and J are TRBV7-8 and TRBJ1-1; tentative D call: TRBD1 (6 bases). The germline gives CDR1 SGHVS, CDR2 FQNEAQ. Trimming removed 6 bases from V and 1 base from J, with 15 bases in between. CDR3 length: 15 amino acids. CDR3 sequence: CASSPTRQENTEAFF. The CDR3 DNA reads TGTGCCAGCAGTCCTACCCGACAGGAGAACACTGAAGCTTTCTTT.

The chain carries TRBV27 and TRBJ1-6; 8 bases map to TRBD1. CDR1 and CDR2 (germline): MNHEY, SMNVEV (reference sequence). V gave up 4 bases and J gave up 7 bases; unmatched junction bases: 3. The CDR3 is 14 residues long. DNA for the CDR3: TGTGCCAGCAGTTGGACAGGGTTGAATTCACCCCTCCACTTT. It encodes CASSWTGLNSPLHF.

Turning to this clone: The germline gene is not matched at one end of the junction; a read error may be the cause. CDR3 protein: CAGSLGTSTGELFF. In DNA, the CDR3 is TGTGCCGGCAGCTTGGGGACTAGCACCGGGGAGCTGTTTTTT. V usage is TRBV7-2 and J usage is TRBJ2-2; the match to TRBD2 covers 8 bases. Germline CDR1 is SGHTA and CDR2 is FQGNSA. CDR3 size: 14 residues.

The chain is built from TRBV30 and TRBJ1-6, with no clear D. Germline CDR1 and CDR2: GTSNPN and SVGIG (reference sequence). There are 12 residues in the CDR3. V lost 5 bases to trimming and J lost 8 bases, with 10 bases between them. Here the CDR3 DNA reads TGTGCCTGGGAAGGAGGACATTCACCCCTCCACTTT. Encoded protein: CAWEGGHSPLHF.

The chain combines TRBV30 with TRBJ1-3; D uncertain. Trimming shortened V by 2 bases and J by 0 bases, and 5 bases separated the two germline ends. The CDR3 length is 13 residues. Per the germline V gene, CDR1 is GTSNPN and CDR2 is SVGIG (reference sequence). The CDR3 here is CAWSLYSGNTIYF. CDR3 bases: TGTGCCTGGAGTTTGTACTCTGGAAACACCATATATTTT.

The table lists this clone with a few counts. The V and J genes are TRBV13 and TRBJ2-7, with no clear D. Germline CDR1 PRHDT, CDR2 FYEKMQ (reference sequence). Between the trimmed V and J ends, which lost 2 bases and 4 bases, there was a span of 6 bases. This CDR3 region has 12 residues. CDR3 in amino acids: CASSLSGYEQYF. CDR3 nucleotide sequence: TGTGCCAGCAGCTTATCGGGTTACGAGCAGTACTTC.

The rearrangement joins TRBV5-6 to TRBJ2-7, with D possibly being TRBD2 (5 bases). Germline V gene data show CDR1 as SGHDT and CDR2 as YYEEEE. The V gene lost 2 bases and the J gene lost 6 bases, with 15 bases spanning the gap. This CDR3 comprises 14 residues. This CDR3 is CASSLFRGVSEQYF. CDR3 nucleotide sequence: TGTGCCAGCAGCTTATTTCGGGGAGTCTCCGAGCAGTACTTC. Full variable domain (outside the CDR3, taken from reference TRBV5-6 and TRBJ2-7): DAGVTQSPTHLIKTRGQQVTLRCSPKSGHDTVSWYQQALGQGPQFIFQYYEEEERQRGNFPDRFSGHQFPNYSSELNVNALLLGDSALYLCASSLFRGVSEQYFGPGTRLTVT.

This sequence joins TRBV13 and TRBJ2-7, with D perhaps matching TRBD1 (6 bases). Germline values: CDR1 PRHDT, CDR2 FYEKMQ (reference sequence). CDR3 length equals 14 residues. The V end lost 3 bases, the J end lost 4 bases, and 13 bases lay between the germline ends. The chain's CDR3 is CASSFTQGRYEQYF. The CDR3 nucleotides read TGTGCCAGCAGCTTTACTCAGGGGCGTTACGAGCAGTACTTC.

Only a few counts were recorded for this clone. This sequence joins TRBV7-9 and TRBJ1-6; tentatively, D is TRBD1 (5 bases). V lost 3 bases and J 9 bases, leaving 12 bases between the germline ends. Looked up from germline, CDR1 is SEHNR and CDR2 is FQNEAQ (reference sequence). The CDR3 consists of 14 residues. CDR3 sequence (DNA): TGTGCCAGCAGCTTTTCCGGGGGAGGTTCACCCCTCCACTTT. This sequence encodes CASSFSGGGSPLHF.

The CDR3 spells CASSSGLAGVGGELFF. CDR3 DNA sequence: TGTGCCAGCAGCTCTGGACTAGCGGGGGTGGGCGGGGAGCTGTTTTTT. The chain combines TRBV11-2 with TRBJ2-2; 13 bases line up with TRBD2. The CDR3 runs 16 residues. V lost 4 bases to trimming and J lost 7 bases; unmatched junction nucleotides: 6. CDR1 and CDR2 from the germline V gene are SGHAT and FQNNGV.

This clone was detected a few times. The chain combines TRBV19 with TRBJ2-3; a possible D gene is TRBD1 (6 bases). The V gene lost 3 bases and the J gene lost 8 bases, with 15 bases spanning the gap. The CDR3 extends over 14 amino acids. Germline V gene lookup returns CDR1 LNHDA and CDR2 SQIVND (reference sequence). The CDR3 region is CASSMGTQSFTQYF. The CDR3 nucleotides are TGTGCCAGTAGTATGGGGACACAGAGTTTTACGCAGTATTTT.

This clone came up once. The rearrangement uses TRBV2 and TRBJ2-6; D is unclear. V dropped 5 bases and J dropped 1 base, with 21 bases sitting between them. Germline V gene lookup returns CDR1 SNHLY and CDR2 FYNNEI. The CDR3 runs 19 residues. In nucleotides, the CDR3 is TGTGCCAGCAGTCCCTTCTACTCCGCCAAAACATCTGGGGCCAACGTCCTGACTTTC. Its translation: CASSPFYSAKTSGANVLTF.

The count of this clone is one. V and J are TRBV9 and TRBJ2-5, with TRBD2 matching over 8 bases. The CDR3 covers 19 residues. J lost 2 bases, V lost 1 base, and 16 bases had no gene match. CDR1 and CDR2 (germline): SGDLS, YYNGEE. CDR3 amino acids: CASSVSIGAVGGGQETQYF. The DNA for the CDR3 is TGTGCCAGCAGCGTAAGCATTGGCGCGGTAGGCGGGGGGCAAGAGACCCAGTACTTC.